This T cell receptor (beta chain) was found in a study of blood T cell repertoires in COVID-19. V lost 0 bases to trimming and J lost 0 bases, with 12 bases between them. The CDR3 extends over 15 amino acids. Germline V gene sequence: CDR1 GTSNPN, CDR2 SVGIG (reference sequence). Only in-frame clones appear in the TCRdb table, and some are missing; sequencing was by immunoSEQ multiplex PCR. The table has 200,000 to 250,000 clones, approximately 78% seen once. The receptor's source is a woman aged 80 or over with acute or convalescent COVID-19. Sequencing input: peripheral blood. This rearrangement joins TRBV30 to TRBJ2-7; weak D call: TRBD2 (6 bases). CDR3 DNA: TGTGCCTGGAGTGTACAGGCGGGGACCTCCTACGAGCAGTACTTC. Translated, it gives CAWSVQAGTSYEQYF.